This T cell receptor beta chain was sequenced for a study of cytomegalovirus exposure and HLA in healthy donors. Overall study results and limits: High sensitivity and specificity were reportedly achieved when the classifier diagnosed cytomegalovirus status. Several top significant clusters appeared, in a later analysis, to be linked to common viral pathogens.

This CDR3 has 13 residues. The germline V gene encodes CDR1 SQVTM and CDR2 ANQGSEA. V shed 4 bases and J 4 bases; nucleotides not matched to a gene: 6. Points on this clone: As yet, its antigen is unknown.

PCR was performed using 60 Vbeta and 13 Jbeta primers. Some clones are missing from TCRdb's copy, which holds only in-frame ones; the method was immunoSEQ multiplex PCR. The data hold approximately 150,000 clones, with around 80% observed a single time. The genes are TRBV29-1 and TRBJ1-1; 7 nucleotides match TRBD1. This TCR derives from a man aged 25 to 40 in good health and CMV-seronegative. The source material was PBMCs. The DNA of the CDR3 is TGCAGCGTTGTAAGGGGGCTAGGCACTGAAGCTTTCTTT. Translating it yields CSVVRGLGTEAFF.